The 9 T cell receptor beta chains below come from one sample, sequenced in a study of blood T cell repertoires in COVID-19. Generated by immunoSEQ multiplex PCR, the TCRdb table keeps only in-frame clones and is missing some. The repertoire includes approximately 140,000 clones, roughly 87% of them detected once, and over 3.5% sits in the top ten. Specimen: peripheral blood. The receptors shown here come from a woman aged 55-75 years with active or convalescent COVID-19.

The gene calls are TRBV6-2 or TRBV6-3 and TRBJ2-5; TRBD2 matches at 15 bases. The CDR3 consists of 15 residues. The V gene's germline CDR1 is MNHEY and CDR2 SVGEGT. The trim removed 6 bases at V and 5 bases at J, leaving 4 bases unmatched. CDR3 amino acids: CASSPGTSGGETQYF. The CDR3, as DNA: TGTGCCAGCAGCCCCGGGACTAGCGGGGGGGAGACCCAGTACTTC.

The J gene is TRBJ2-5, the V gene TRBV19; weak D call: TRBD2 (5 bases). The CDR3 totals 13 residues. Trimming left V 7 bases short and J 5 bases short, with 14 bases between. CDR1 and CDR2 (germline): LNHDA, SQIVND (reference sequence). The CDR3 spells CASTADRRETQYF. The DNA for the CDR3 is TGTGCCAGTACCGCGGACCGGAGGGAGACCCAGTACTTC.

The table lists this clone with a few counts. The chain couples TRBV7-2 to TRBJ2-2; possibly TRBD1 for D (5 bases). Germline V gene lookup returns CDR1 SGHTA and CDR2 FQGNSA. There are 13 residues in the CDR3. Between the trimmed V and J ends, which lost 2 bases and 8 bases, there was a span of 9 bases. Written as DNA, the CDR3 is TGTGCCAGCAGCTTACAGGGTAAAGGGGAGCTGTTTTTT. The encoded protein is CASSLQGKGELFF.

The chain employs TRBV10-3 and TRBJ2-5; TRBD1 matches at 9 bases. This CDR3 region has 12 residues. V lost 10 bases, J lost 2 bases, and 2 bases stayed unmatched. Germline V lookup: CDR1 ENHRY, CDR2 SYGVKD. This chain's CDR3 is CATGQGQETQYF. The CDR3 DNA reads TGTGCCACCGGACAGGGGCAAGAGACCCAGTACTTC.

The V and J genes are TRBV19 and TRBJ1-5; the D is unclear. With 5 bases removed from V and 0 bases from J, the gap between germline ends came to 14 bases. Germline-derived CDR1 and CDR2 are LNHDA and SQIVND (reference sequence). The CDR3 runs to 16 residues. The CDR3 coding sequence is TGTGCCAGTAGTGACTTGGGAGTGTATAGCAATCAGCCCCAGCATTTT. Its translation: CASSDLGVYSNQPQHF. The variable domain in full, completed from reference TRBV19 and TRBJ1-5, reads DGGITQSPKYLFRKEGQNVTLSCEQNLNHDAMYWYRQDPGQGLRLIYYSQIVNDFQKGDIAEGYSVSREKKESFPLTVTSAQKNPTAFYLCASSDLGVYSNQPQHFGDGTRLSIL.

This clone occurred once. The chain has TRBV4-3 and TRBJ1-4; the D is unclear. Germline V gene sequence: CDR1 LGHNA, CDR2 YSLEER. V dropped 1 base and J dropped 7 bases, with 19 bases sitting between them. The CDR3 sequence is 17 residues long. The CDR3 reads CASSQVLNRWEGEKLFF. The CDR3 DNA sequence: TGCGCCAGCAGCCAAGTGTTAAATCGCTGGGAGGGTGAAAAACTGTTTTTT.

In DNA, the CDR3 is TGTGCCAGCAGCCACGACAGGGGGCGACTGTTTTTT. It encodes CASSHDRGRLFF. The chain uses TRBV3-1 (or the pseudogene TRBV3-2) and TRBJ1-4; TRBD1 agrees at 10 bases. The CDR3 has 12 residues. J gave up 13 bases and V 3 bases, and 2 bases lay outside the gene matches. Germline V gives CDR1 LGHDT, CDR2 YNNKEL (reference sequence).

The chain carries TRBV18 and TRBJ2-5, with D unclear. Deletions cut 6 bases from V and 5 bases from J, with 13 bases between. Looked up from germline, CDR1 is KGHSH and CDR2 is LQKENI. The length of the CDR3 is 13 residues. In nucleotides, the CDR3 is TGTGCCAGCTCCCCTAGTCTTGGGGAGACCCAGTACTTC. It codes for CASSPSLGETQYF.

The sample holds a few counts of this clone. Other DNA sequences within the sample encode an identical CDR3. The chain links TRBV4-1 to TRBJ1-2; D is unresolved. V shed 0 bases and J shed 0 bases, with 8 bases lying between them. This CDR3 has 15 residues. Germline values: CDR1 MGHRA, CDR2 YSYEKL. The CDR3: CASSQDRGPNYGYTF. CDR3 coding DNA: TGCGCCAGCAGCCAAGATCGAGGCCCTAACTATGGCTACACCTTC.